Listed here are 9 T cell receptor beta chains from one sample, sequenced in a study of identical twins. TCRdb reanalysed the 5' RACE reads using MiXCR and keeps one entry per CDR3 protein. The data show about 690,000 distinct CDR3 sequences, approximately 6.1% seen once. The source material was naive T cells sorted from blood. These receptor sequences come from a man aged 18 to 29 in good health.

This clonotype was recorded a few times. For the CDR3, the DNA is TGCGCCAGCACGCCAGGGAGCCAAGAGACCCAGTACTTC. Translating gives CASTPGSQETQYF. The V gene is TRBV5-1, the J gene TRBJ2-5; D could derive from TRBD1 or TRBD2 (5 bases each). The CDR3 loop spans 13 amino acids. Germline V CDR1 and CDR2: SGHRS, YFSETQ. V was shortened by 6 bases and J by 1 base, with 10 bases between the two germline ends.

This clonotype appeared many times. This chain links TRBV5-1 with TRBJ1-6; D ambiguous. The germline V and J ends were trimmed by 2 bases and 5 bases, with 20 bases remaining between them. Germline loops: CDR1 SGHRS, CDR2 YFSETQ. The CDR3 covers 18 residues. The CDR3 DNA reads TGCGCCAGCAGCTTCGGACCTGGGTCCGGAGTAAATAATTCACCCCTCCACTTT. Translating gives CASSFGPGSGVNNSPLHF. The variable domain in full, completed from reference TRBV5-1 and TRBJ1-6, reads KAGVTQTPRYLIKTRGQQVTLSCSPISGHRSVSWYQQTPGQGLQFLFEYFSETQRNKGNFPGRFSGRQFSNSRSEMNVSTLELGDSALYLCASSFGPGSGVNNSPLHFGNGTRLTVT.

This clonotype was observed a handful of times. This rearrangement joins TRBV2 to TRBJ2-7, with TRBD2 matching over 9 bases. Losses at the gene ends were 8 bases for V and 5 bases for J; bases not matched to a gene: 10. CDR1 SNHLY and CDR2 FYNNEI come from the germline V gene. The CDR3 is 14 amino acids. CDR3 coding DNA: TGTGCCAGCGTAGGCGGGAGGGCCGTGAACGAGCAGTACGTC. It specifies CASVGGRAVNEQYV.

The table lists this clonotype with many counts. The gene calls are TRBV9 and TRBJ2-7; 7 nucleotides match TRBD1. The CDR3 has 15 residues. Germline CDR1 SGDLS, CDR2 YYNGEE. V lost 3 bases, J lost 3 bases, and 9 bases stayed unmatched. As DNA, the CDR3 is TGTGCCAGCAGCGCGACCAGGACAGGCGACTACGAGCAGTACTTC. Amino acid sequence: CASSATRTGDYEQYF.

This clonotype was picked up many times. This rearrangement joins TRBV6-5 to TRBJ2-7; perhaps TRBD2 as D (6 bases). The CDR3 has 11 amino acids. Germline CDR1 and CDR2: MNHEY and SVGAGI. V was pared by 6 bases and J by 6 bases, with 9 bases between. In DNA, the CDR3 is TGTGCCAGCAGCGTTAGCGGCGAGCAGTACTTC. Protein: CASSVSGEQYF.

This clonotype was recorded at least ten times. V usage is TRBV27 and J usage is TRBJ1-4, with D uncertain. Germline CDR1 reads MNHEY; CDR2 reads SMNVEV (reference sequence). The CDR3 has 14 amino acids. V dropped 4 bases and J dropped 8 bases, with 14 bases sitting between them. The CDR3 spells CASSSTGVAEKLFF. The CDR3, as DNA: TGTGCCAGCAGTTCAACTGGGGTAGCGGAAAAACTGTTTTTT.

The genes are TRBV5-1 and TRBJ1-5; D is undetermined. The V and J ends lost 1 base and 5 bases respectively, with 13 bases between them. Germline V gives CDR1 SGHRS, CDR2 YFSETQ. The CDR3 contains 15 residues. The CDR3 loop reads CASSLRRDSDQPQHF. CDR3 sequence (DNA): TGCGCCAGCAGCTTGCGAAGGGATTCGGATCAGCCCCAGCATTTT. The whole variable domain, filled in from reference TRBV5-1 and TRBJ1-5, reads KAGVTQTPRYLIKTRGQQVTLSCSPISGHRSVSWYQQTPGQGLQFLFEYFSETQRNKGNFPGRFSGRQFSNSRSEMNVSTLELGDSALYLCASSLRRDSDQPQHFGDGTRLSIL.

This clonotype turned up a few times. The rearrangement links TRBV2 to TRBJ1-5, with a weak D call TRBD1 (5 bases). The germline gives CDR1 SNHLY, CDR2 FYNNEI. Trimming took 1 base from V and 4 from J, leaving 23 bases between them. There are 19 residues in the CDR3. CDR3 coding DNA: TGTGCCAGCAGTGAAGGACCGGGACCCGGAAGAGGTAGTAATCAGCCCCAGCATTTT. Translation gives CASSEGPGPGRGSNQPQHF.

This clonotype was detected ten times or more. The chain carries TRBV5-6 and TRBJ2-6; D call uncertain. Germline V gene data show CDR1 as SGHDT and CDR2 as YYEEEE. The CDR3 is made up of 16 amino acids. Trimming took 0 bases from V and 0 from J, leaving 7 bases between them. CDR3 in amino acids: CASSLGGPSGANVLTF. The CDR3, as DNA: TGTGCCAGCAGCTTGGGAGGACCCTCTGGGGCCAACGTCCTGACTTTC.